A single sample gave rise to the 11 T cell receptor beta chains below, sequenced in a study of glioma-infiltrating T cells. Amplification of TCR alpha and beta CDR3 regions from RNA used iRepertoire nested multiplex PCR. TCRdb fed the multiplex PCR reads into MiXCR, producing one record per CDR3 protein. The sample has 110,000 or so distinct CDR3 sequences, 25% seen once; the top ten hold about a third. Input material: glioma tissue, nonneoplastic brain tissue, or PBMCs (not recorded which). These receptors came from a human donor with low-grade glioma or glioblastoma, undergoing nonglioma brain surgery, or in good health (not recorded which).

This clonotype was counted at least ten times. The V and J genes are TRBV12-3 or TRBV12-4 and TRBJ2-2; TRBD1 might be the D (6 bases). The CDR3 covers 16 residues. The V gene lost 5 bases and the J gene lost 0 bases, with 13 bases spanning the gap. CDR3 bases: TGTGCCAGCAGTCATACAGGGATTACGAACACCGGGGAGCTGTTTTTT. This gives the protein CASSHTGITNTGELFF.

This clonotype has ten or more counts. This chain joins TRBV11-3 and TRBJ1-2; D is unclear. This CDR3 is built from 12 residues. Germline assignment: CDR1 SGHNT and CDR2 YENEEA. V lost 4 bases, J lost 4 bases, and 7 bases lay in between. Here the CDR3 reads CASSSKLYGYTF. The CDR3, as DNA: TGTGCCAGCAGCTCGAAACTCTATGGCTACACCTTC.

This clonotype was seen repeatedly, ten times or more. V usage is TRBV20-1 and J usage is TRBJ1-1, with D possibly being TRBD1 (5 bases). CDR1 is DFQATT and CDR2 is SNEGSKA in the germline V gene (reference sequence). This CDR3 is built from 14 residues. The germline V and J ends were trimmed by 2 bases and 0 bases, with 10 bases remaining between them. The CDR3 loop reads CSARWGGMNTEAFF. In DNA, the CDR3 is TGCAGTGCTAGATGGGGGGGGATGAACACTGAAGCTTTCTTT.

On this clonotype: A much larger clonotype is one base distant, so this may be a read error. The CDR3 reads CAGSPQGSSYNEQFF. CDR3 DNA: TGTGCCGGCTCCCCTCAGGGAAGCTCCTACAATGAGCAGTTCTTC. This sequence joins TRBV18 and TRBJ2-1, with TRBD1 as a possible D gene (5 bases). Germline values: CDR1 KGHSH, CDR2 LQKENI. The CDR3 totals 15 residues.

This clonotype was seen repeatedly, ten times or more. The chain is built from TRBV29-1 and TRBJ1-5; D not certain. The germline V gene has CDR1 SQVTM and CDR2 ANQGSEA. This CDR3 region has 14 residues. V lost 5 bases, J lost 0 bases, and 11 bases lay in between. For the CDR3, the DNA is TGCAGCGTTCTGGACGGCTATAGCAATCAGCCCCAGCATTTT. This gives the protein CSVLDGYSNQPQHF.

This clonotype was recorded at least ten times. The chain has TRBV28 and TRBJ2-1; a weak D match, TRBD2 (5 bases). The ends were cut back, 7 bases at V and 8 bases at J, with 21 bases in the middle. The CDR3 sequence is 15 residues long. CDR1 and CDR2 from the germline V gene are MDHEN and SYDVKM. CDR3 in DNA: TGTGCCAGCACCCCTGGGGAGCCGAGGTGGTATGAGCAGTTCTTC. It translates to CASTPGEPRWYEQFF. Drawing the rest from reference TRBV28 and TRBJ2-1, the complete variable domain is DVKVTQSSRYLVKRTGEKVFLECVQDMDHENMFWYRQDPGLGLRLIYFSYDVKMKEKGDIPEGYSVSREKKERFSLILESASTNQTSMYLCASTPGEPRWYEQFFGPGTRLTVL.

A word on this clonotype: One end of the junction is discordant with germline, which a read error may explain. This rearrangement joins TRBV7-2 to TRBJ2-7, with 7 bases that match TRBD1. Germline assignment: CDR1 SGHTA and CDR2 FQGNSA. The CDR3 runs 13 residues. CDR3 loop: CASSSGQTYQQYF. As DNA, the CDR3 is TGTGCCAGCAGCTCGGGACAGACCTACCAGCAGTACTTC. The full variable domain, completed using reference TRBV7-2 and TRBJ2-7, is GAGVSQSPSNKVTEKGKDVELRCDPISGHTALYWYRQSLGQGLEFLIYFQGNSAPDKSGLPSDRFSAERTGGSVSTLTIQRTQQEDSAVYLCASSSGQTYQQYFGPGTRLTVT.

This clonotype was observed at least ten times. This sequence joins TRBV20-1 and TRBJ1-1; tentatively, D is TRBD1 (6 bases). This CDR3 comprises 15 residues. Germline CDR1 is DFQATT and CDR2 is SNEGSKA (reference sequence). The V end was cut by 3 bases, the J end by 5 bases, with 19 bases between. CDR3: CSASPRTDSRTEAFF. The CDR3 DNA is TGCAGTGCTAGTCCTCGGACAGATAGTAGAACTGAAGCTTTCTTT.

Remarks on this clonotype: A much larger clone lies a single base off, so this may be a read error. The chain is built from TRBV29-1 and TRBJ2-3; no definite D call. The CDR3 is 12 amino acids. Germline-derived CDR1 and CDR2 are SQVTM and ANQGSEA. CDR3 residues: CSVEHPRDKQYF. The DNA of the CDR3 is TGCAGCGTTGAGCACCCGAGAGATAAGCAGTATTTT.

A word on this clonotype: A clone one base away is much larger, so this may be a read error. CDR3 coding DNA: TGTGCCAGCAGTCTCTCCTCGGGATCTTCCTACAAGCAGTACTTC. Encoded protein: CASSLSSGSSYKQYF. The chain is built from TRBV3-1 and TRBJ2-7; TRBD2 might be the D (5 bases). CDR3 size: 15 residues. Germline V lookup: CDR1 LGHDT, CDR2 YNNKEL (reference sequence).

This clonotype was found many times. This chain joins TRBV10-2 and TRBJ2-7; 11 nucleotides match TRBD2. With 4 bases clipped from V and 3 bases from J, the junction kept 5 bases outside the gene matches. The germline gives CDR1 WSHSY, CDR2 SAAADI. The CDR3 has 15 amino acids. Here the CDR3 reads CASSVRSGRDYEQYF. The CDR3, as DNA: TGCGCCAGCAGTGTTCGTAGCGGGAGGGACTACGAGCAGTACTTC.